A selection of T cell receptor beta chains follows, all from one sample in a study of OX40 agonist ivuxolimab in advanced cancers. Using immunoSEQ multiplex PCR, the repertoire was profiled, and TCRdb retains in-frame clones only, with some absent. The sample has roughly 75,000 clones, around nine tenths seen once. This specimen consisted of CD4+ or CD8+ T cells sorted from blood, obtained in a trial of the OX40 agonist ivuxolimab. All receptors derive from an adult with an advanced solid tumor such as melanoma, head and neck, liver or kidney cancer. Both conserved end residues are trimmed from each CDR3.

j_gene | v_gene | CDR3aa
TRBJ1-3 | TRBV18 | ASSPSTMSSGNTIY
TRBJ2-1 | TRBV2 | ASRERTSGYNEQF
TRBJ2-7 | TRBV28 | ASSFAGLHYEQY
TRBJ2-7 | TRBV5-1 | ASSPVGSSYEQY
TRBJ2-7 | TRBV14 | ASSPLRGVRDSYEQY
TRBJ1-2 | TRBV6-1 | ASTREFSLGYT
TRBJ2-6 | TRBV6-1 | ASSEGRGRGANVLT
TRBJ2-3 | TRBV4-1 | ASSQVPGTGSTDTQY
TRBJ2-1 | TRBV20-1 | SASLDEQF
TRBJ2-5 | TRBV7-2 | ASSLAPWSGETQY
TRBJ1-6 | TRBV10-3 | AISESDRDSPLH
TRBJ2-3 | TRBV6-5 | ASSYFGQGTDTQY